This T cell receptor beta chain is drawn from a study of blood T cell repertoires in COVID-19. Study summary: From T cells, B-cell-depleted T cells, or PBMCs came the material, which was cDNA or gDNA.

During active infection, Seattle patients enrolled and were then monitored through disease. Per the study methods: Amplification of reference gene primers provided the estimated nucleated cell counts. This table comes from immunoSEQ multiplex PCR, and its TCRdb copy is limited to in-frame clones, with some not included. V, J and clone size were drawn from that table, and D and trimming were deduced from the DNA. Of about 80,000 clones listed, 85% are singletons. Per germline, CDR1 ENHRY and CDR2 SYGVKD. Between the trimmed V and J ends, which lost 4 bases and 1 base, there was a span of 23 bases. The CDR3 extends over 19 amino acids.

This sequence was found in a man aged 45-65 years with COVID-19, enrolled during active disease. The rearrangement joins TRBV10-3 to TRBJ2-1; possibly TRBD2 for D (8 bases). The sequenced sample was peripheral blood. CDR3 in DNA: TGTGCCATCAGTGGGACAGGTTCTACTAGCGGACCTTCCTACAATGAGCAGTTCTTC. This codes for CAISGTGSTSGPSYNEQFF.